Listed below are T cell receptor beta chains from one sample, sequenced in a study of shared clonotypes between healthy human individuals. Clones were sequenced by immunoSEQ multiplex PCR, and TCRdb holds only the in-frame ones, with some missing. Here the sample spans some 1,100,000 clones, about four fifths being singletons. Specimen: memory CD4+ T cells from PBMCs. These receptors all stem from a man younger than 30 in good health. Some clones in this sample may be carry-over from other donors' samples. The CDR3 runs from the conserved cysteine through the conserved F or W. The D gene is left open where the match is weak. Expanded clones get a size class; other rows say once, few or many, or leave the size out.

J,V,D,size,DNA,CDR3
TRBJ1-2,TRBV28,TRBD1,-,TGTGCCAGCACCACATTCGGACAGGGCTATGGCTACACCTTC,CASTTFGQGYGYTF
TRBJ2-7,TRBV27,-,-,TGTGCCAGCAGTACGGGAGACTGGGTCTACGAGCAGTACTTC,CASSTGDWVYEQYF
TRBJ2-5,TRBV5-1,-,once,TGCGCCAGCAGCCGGGGACCCCTGGAGACCCAGTACTTC,CASSRGPLETQYF
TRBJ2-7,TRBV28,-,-,TGTGCCGTTTATAACAGGGCCATCTACGAGCAGTACTTC,CAVYNRAIYEQYF
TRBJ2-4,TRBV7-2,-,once,TGTGCCAGCAGCTTGGTAGCGACAGGGAGGGCCAAAAACATTCAGTACTTC,CASSLVATGRAKNIQYF
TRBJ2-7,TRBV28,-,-,TGTGCCAGCAGACTCGGGATCCAAAACGAGCAGTACTTC,CASRLGIQNEQYF
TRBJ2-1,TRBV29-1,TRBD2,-,TGCAGCGTTGAAGATTGGGGGAATAGCGGGAACGACAATGAGCAGTTCTTC,CSVEDWGNSGNDNEQFF
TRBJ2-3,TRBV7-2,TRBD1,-,TGTGCCAGCAGCACCAGGACAGGGACCAGCACAGATACGCAGTATTTT,CASSTRTGTSTDTQYF
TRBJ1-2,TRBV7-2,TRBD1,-,TGTGCCAGCAGACAAGACAGGGGGGAAAACTATGGCTACACCTTC,CASRQDRGENYGYTF
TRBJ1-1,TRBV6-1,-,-,TGTGCCAGCAGTGAAAGGAAAACCAGGGGTATCACTGAAGCTTTCTTT,CASSERKTRGITEAFF
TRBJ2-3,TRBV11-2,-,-,TGTGCCAGCAGCTCCGTTAGGGCCTCCCTTGGGGATACGCAGTATTTT,CASSSVRASLGDTQYF
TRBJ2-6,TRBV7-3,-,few,TGTGCCAGCAGCTTAGCTGGGGCCAACGTCCTGACTTTC,CASSLAGANVLTF
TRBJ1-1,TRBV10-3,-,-,TGTGCCATCAGTGATGGAGGGTTCACTGAAGCTTTCTTT,CAISDGGFTEAFF
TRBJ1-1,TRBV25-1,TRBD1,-,TGTGCCAGCAAACGGGACAGGTCCTCTGAAGCTTTCTTT,CASKRDRSSEAFF
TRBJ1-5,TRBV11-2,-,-,TGTGCCAGCAGCTTCGGCACGGGGAGCAATCAGCCCCAGCATTTT,CASSFGTGSNQPQHF
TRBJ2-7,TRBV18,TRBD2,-,TGTGCCAGCTCACCATCGAGCGGGAGGGGACTTTACGAGCAGTACTTC,CASSPSSGRGLYEQYF
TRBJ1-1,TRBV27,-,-,TGTGCCAGCAGTTTTGTCCAGGCGGGGATGAACACTGAAGCTTTCTTT,CASSFVQAGMNTEAFF
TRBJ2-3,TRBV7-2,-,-,TGTGCCAGCAGTAGACAGCGAGGCTCAGATACGCAGTATTTT,CASSRQRGSDTQYF
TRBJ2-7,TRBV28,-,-,TGTGCCAGCGGACACAGGGTTAACTACGAGCAGTACTTC,CASGHRVNYEQYF
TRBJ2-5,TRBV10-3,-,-,TGTGCCATCAGTGAGCCGAATATGGCGCAAGAGACCCAGTACTTC,CAISEPNMAQETQYF
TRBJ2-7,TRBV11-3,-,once,TGTGCCAGCAGCTTAGCAGGGGCGGCGTACGAGCAGTACTTC,CASSLAGAAYEQYF
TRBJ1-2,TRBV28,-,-,TGTGCCAGCAGTTTATGGACACAGTTAGCTAACTATGGCTACACCTTC,CASSLWTQLANYGYTF
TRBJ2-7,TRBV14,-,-,TGTGCCAGCAGCCTATGGGGGAGGAGGGACGAGCAGTACTTC,CASSLWGRRDEQYF
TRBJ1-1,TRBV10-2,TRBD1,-,TGCGCCAGCAGGTCCGGGACAGGGGGTGAAGCTTTCTTT,CASRSGTGGEAFF
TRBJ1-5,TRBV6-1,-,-,TGTGCCAGCAGTCTAAATAGCAATCAGCCCCAGCATTTT,CASSLNSNQPQHF